This T cell receptor beta chain was captured in a study of blood T cell repertoires in COVID-19 (dated by TCRdb to 2018 to 2021). Regarding the research as a whole: The collaborator samples originated in the United States, Italy and Spain and spanned the acute and convalescent phases of COVID-19. The material from the prospective study consisted of cDNA or gDNA derived from T cells, B-cell-depleted T cells, or PBMCs. Deeply sampled blood TCRbeta repertoires from subjects exposed to, actively infected with, or recovered from COVID-19 were included in the dataset. The repertoires were released in a freely available public database meant as a resource for research on the immune response to SARS-CoV-2. The samples were drawn from two sources: the first 160 participants of the ongoing ImmuneRACE study, and 1,200 or so subjects contributed by 6 global collaborators. Nearly every sample came with metadata listing a de-identified subject ID, COVID-19 status, age in years and sex. Where HLA class I and class II types were available, the types were taken from metadata supplied by the sample provider, not from assay-based typing. Overall study outcomes, separate from this receptor: The quantity of clinical and demographic metadata differed by source and by participant and was supplied without curation.

Worth noting for this clone: Its antigen is not yet known. No base-level quality is on record; no much larger clone is a single base apart.

Each collaborating institution followed its own protocols to collect whole blood in K2EDTA tubes. For TCRbeta analysis, collaborators shipped samples as frozen whole blood, isolated PBMCs, or DNA extracted from either of those sample types. The immunoSEQ Assay, a bias-controlled multiplex PCR, was used to amplify TCRbeta CDR3 regions from genomic DNA. Per the source publication's procedure: Nucleated cell counts per sample were estimated from amplification of reference gene primers within the assay. To quantify the absolute abundance of each unique TCRbeta CDR3 rearrangement, sequence reads were collapsed and filtered. For each sample, productive Simpson clonality was calculated by taking the square root of Simpson's diversity index across productive rearrangements. This is the immuneACCESS table as TCRdb keeps it, with only in-frame sequences that have V and J called. A part of the clones is gone; compared with another copy, unresolved V genes explain less than half, and the rest is unexplained. That table furnishes V, J and clone size, whereas the DNA furnished D and trimming. This sample has under 150,000 clones in its table, and about 83% of those were observed once. The ten largest account for 8.5% to 10% of the sample.

V loses 6 bases, J loses 6 bases, and the germline ends lie 17 bases apart. CDR1 is given as SGHTA and CDR2 as FQGTGA, both from the germline V gene. Counted from cysteine to phenylalanine, this CDR3 has 15 amino acids. Kept here is only the CDR3 DNA, which spans 45 bases and is read in frame from base 1. The chain joins TRBV7-3 to TRBJ2-2; a tentative D match to TRBD1 spans 6 bases. The sample consisted of peripheral blood. The source of this sequence is a man in his forties with active or convalescent COVID-19. The bases are TGTGCCAGCAGTCCCCGTGCTGCAGGGGCCGGGGAGCTGTTTTTT. It specifies CASSPRAAGAGELFF. With all but the CDR3 taken from the reference TRBV7-3 and TRBJ2-2 genes, the full variable domain is: GAGVSQTPSNKVTEKGKYVELRCDPISGHTALYWYRQSLGQGPEFLIYFQGTGAADDSGLPNDRFFAVRPEGSVSTLKIQRTERGDSAVYLCASSPRAAGAGELFFGEGSRLTVL.